The 7 T cell receptor beta chains given below trace back to one sample, sequenced in a study of blood T cell repertoires in COVID-19. TCRdb's table, derived via immunoSEQ multiplex PCR, lists solely in-frame clones and lacks some. The sample contains some 200,000 clones, around four fifths of which appear only once. The sequenced material came from PBMCs or T cells enriched from blood (not recorded which). These receptor sequences come from a woman between 50 and 59 years old who had recovered from COVID-19.

This clone appeared a few times. This sequence joins TRBV7-9 and TRBJ2-2, with TRBD2 matching 7 bases. V lost 5 bases and J lost 4; bases outside the gene matches: 1. CDR1 is SEHNR and CDR2 is FQNEAQ in the germline V gene (reference sequence). The CDR3 consists of 13 residues. In DNA form, the CDR3 reads TGTGCCAGCAGCGCTAGCGGCACCGGGGAGCTGTTTTTT. Protein product: CASSASGTGELFF.

This clone came up a few times. This chain links TRBV18 with TRBJ2-5, with D perhaps TRBD1 (5 bases). The CDR3 is 13 residues long. Germline V gene lookup returns CDR1 KGHSH and CDR2 LQKENI. Trimming took off 6 bases at V and 3 bases at J, with 11 bases between the two ends. The CDR3 spells CASSKSREETQYF. The CDR3 bases are TGTGCCAGCTCCAAAAGCAGGGAAGAGACCCAGTACTTC.

The chain uses TRBV7-6 and TRBJ2-7; 10 bases line up with TRBD1. The CDR3 extends over 17 amino acids. CDR1 SGHVS and CDR2 FNYEAQ come from the germline V gene. Losses at the gene ends were 4 bases for V and 6 bases for J; bases not matched to a gene: 15. The CDR3 loop is CASSSLVGQGSIIEQYF. The CDR3, as DNA: TGTGCCAGCAGCTCGCTAGTGGGACAGGGGTCGATCATCGAGCAGTACTTC.

The rearrangement uses TRBV5-4 and TRBJ2-1; 9 nucleotides match TRBD2. V was clipped by 3 bases and J by 3 bases; unmatched bases: 4. Germline-derived CDR1 and CDR2 are SGHNT and YYREEE (reference sequence). CDR3 length: 15 residues. The CDR3 nucleotides read TGTGCCAGCAGCTCAGGAGCGGGAGGCTACAATGAGCAGTTCTTC. As protein: CASSSGAGGYNEQFF.

This chain connects TRBV28 to TRBJ2-7; D may be TRBD1 (5 bases). The V gene lost 7 bases and the J gene lost 4 bases, with 20 bases spanning the gap. Per the germline V gene, CDR1 is MDHEN and CDR2 is SYDVKM. CDR3 length: 15 amino acids. CDR3 loop: CASTVGAGTPYEQYF. CDR3 DNA: TGTGCCAGCACCGTAGGGGCAGGTACGCCATACGAGCAGTACTTC.

This rearrangement joins TRBV5-8 to TRBJ2-1; 9 bases are a match to TRBD2. The CDR3 totals 18 residues. Germline values: CDR1 SGHTS, CDR2 YDEGEE. V was pared by 2 bases and J by 2 bases, with 11 bases of the junction left unmatched. The DNA for the CDR3 is TGTGCCAGCAGCTTTCGTATCGGAGCGGGAGGAACCTACAATGAGCAGTTCTTC. Protein product: CASSFRIGAGGTYNEQFF.

The chain combines TRBV5-5 with TRBJ1-3, with no clear D. The CDR3 sequence is 15 residues long. Trimming removed 1 base at V and 0 bases at J, with 8 bases between. Germline-derived CDR1 and CDR2 are SGHKS and YYEKEE (reference sequence). The CDR3 DNA sequence: TGTGCCAGCAGCTTGCACGGAGACTCTGGAAACACCATATATTTT. Its translation: CASSLHGDSGNTIYF.